The 25 T cell receptor beta chains given below trace back to one sample, sequenced in a study of human T cells and chemical hapten exposure. Time point of the sample: patch test 3, about 24 weeks after DPC sensitization. Treatment in this sample: therapeutic diphenylcyclopropenone sensitization with weekly scalp DPC. MiXCR was run by TCRdb on the RACE reads, yielding one entry per CDR3 protein. The table has 150,000 to 200,000 distinct CDR3 sequences, about 30% seen once; the top ten hold roughly 2.2%. The sample in question was whole blood, obtained in connection with sensitization to the hapten diphenylcyclopropenone (DPC). These receptors were collected from a woman younger than 30 with alopecia areata. Some clones in this sample may be carry-over from other donors' samples.

Only a few counts were recorded for this clonotype. This chain connects TRBV9 to TRBJ2-2, with 10 nucleotides matching TRBD2. CDR3 length equals 16 residues. Germline V lookup: CDR1 SGDLS, CDR2 YYNGEE. V was clipped by 0 bases and J by 6 bases; unmatched bases: 5. The chain's CDR3 is CASSVVSGGASGELFF. DNA of the CDR3: TGTGCCAGCAGCGTAGTAAGCGGGGGGGCATCCGGGGAGCTGTTTTTT.

Only a few counts were recorded for this clonotype. The chain is built from TRBV7-9 and TRBJ1-1; possibly TRBD1 for D (5 bases). CDR1 SEHNR and CDR2 FQNEAQ come from the germline V gene (reference sequence). There are 16 residues in the CDR3. The V end was cut by 3 bases, the J end by 3 bases, with 17 bases between. The CDR3 nucleotides are TGTGCCAGCAGCTTGGGGGACGGGAGGGAGCACACTGAAGCTTTCTTT. Its translation is CASSLGDGREHTEAFF.

This clonotype was observed many times. J is TRBJ2-5 and V is TRBV2; 8 bases match TRBD2. J lost 5 bases, V lost 10 bases, and 15 bases had no gene match. The CDR3 runs to 15 residues. Germline CDR1 SNHLY, CDR2 FYNNEI. The CDR3 protein is CANDGGGPDPETQYF. The CDR3 DNA sequence: TGTGCCAACGACGGGGGGGGACCGGATCCGGAGACCCAGTACTTC.

DNA for the CDR3: TGTGCCAGCGGAGCGGGGGGTACGAATACGCAGTATTTT. It is translated as CASGAGGTNTQYF. The chain links TRBV25-1 to TRBJ2-3; 9 bases map to TRBD2. The CDR3 is 13 amino acids. Germline V lookup: CDR1 MGHDK, CDR2 SYGVNS. V lost 8 bases to trimming and J lost 7 bases; unmatched junction nucleotides: 7.

The CDR3 loop reads CAISEISGERQPQHF. The CDR3 DNA reads TGTGCCATCAGTGAAATTTCAGGGGAGCGTCAACCCCAGCATTTT. The chain carries TRBV10-3 and TRBJ1-5, with D possibly TRBD1 on 6 matching bases. CDR1 and CDR2 (germline): ENHRY, SYGVKD. The CDR3 loop spans 15 amino acids. Trimming stripped 3 bases from V and 10 bases from J, with 19 bases between.

V is TRBV7-2 and J is TRBJ2-7, with 9 bases lining up with TRBD1. Germline lookup yields CDR1 SGHTA and CDR2 FQGNSA. Trimming cost V 6 bases and J 6 bases; bases outside gene matches: 9. This CDR3 has 14 residues. The chain's CDR3 is CASSSGQGNSEQYF. The DNA of the CDR3 is TGTGCCAGCAGTTCTGGACAGGGGAATAGCGAGCAGTACTTC.

The table lists this clonotype with a few counts. The chain links TRBV7-2 to TRBJ1-1; tentative D call: TRBD1 (6 bases). The CDR3 totals 14 residues. Germline V gene lookup returns CDR1 SGHTA and CDR2 FQGNSA. Trimming removed 3 bases from V and 5 bases from J, with 13 bases in between. The CDR3 reads CASSLRQGPTEAFF. CDR3 DNA: TGTGCCAGCAGCTTGCGTCAGGGGCCGACTGAAGCTTTCTTT.

This clonotype has only a few counts. The chain employs TRBV20-1 and TRBJ2-1; maybe TRBD2 (6 bases). V was pared by 5 bases and J by 3 bases, with 17 bases between. Germline CDR1 is DFQATT and CDR2 is SNEGSKA (reference sequence). The CDR3 sequence is 15 residues long. Here the CDR3 DNA reads TGCAGTGCTCGGTCCCTAGCGAGTTTCTACAATGAGCAGTTCTTC. The encoded protein is CSARSLASFYNEQFF.

The rearrangement links TRBV29-1 to TRBJ2-1; 10 bases are shared with TRBD2. CDR3 size: 19 residues. The germline CDR1 and CDR2 sequences are SQVTM and ANQGSEA. V lost 5 bases to trimming and J lost 0 bases; unmatched junction nucleotides: 16. CDR3 region: CSVQTSGISPLSSYNEQFF. Written as DNA, the CDR3 is TGCAGCGTTCAAACTAGCGGGATTTCACCCCTGAGCTCCTACAATGAGCAGTTCTTC.

The CDR3 region has the DNA TGTGCCAGCAATCTCGGGAGCTCCTATAATTCACCCCTCCACTTT. It codes for CASNLGSSYNSPLHF. The J gene is TRBJ1-6, the V gene TRBV19; no firm D call. CDR1 and CDR2 (germline): LNHDA, SQIVND (reference sequence). Trimming pared 9 bases from V and 0 bases from J, leaving 12 bases between. This CDR3 comprises 15 residues. The variable domain in full, completed from reference TRBV19 and TRBJ1-6, reads DGGITQSPKYLFRKEGQNVTLSCEQNLNHDAMYWYRQDPGQGLRLIYYSQIVNDFQKGDIAEGYSVSREKKESFPLTVTSAQKNPTAFYLCASNLGSSYNSPLHFGNGTRLTVT.

At least ten counts were recorded for this clonotype. V and J are TRBV20-1 and TRBJ1-6, with D maybe TRBD1 (6 bases). The V end was cut by 6 bases, the J end by 7 bases, with 19 bases between. Germline V gene sequence: CDR1 DFQATT, CDR2 SNEGSKA (reference sequence). This CDR3 comprises 15 residues. CDR3 nucleotides: TGCAGTGCCTCACGCGGGGGCGCTCCCAATTCACCCCTCCACTTT. Residues: CSASRGGAPNSPLHF.

The V gene is TRBV7-9, the J gene TRBJ2-4, with 12 bases that match TRBD2. The CDR3 is made up of 12 amino acids. V lost 5 bases and J lost 13; bases outside the gene matches: 3. The germline CDR1 and CDR2 sequences are SEHNR and FQNEAQ (reference sequence). CDR3 residues: CASSATSGRQYF. The CDR3 DNA follows: TGTGCCAGCAGCGCAACTAGCGGGAGGCAGTACTTC.

The J gene is TRBJ1-5, the V gene TRBV6-2 or TRBV6-3; D unclear. The germline V gene has CDR1 MNHEY and CDR2 SVGEGT. V lost 2 bases, J lost 7 bases, and 12 bases lay in between. The CDR3 extends over 14 amino acids. Written as DNA, the CDR3 is TGTGCCAGCAGTTACGAACCCAGGAGGCAGCCCCAGCATTTT. Amino acid sequence: CASSYEPRRQPQHF.

The rearrangement joins TRBV18 to TRBJ1-5; unclear D gene. Germline V CDR1 and CDR2: KGHSH, LQKENI. The CDR3 length is 14 residues. The germline V and J ends were trimmed by 3 bases and 1 base, with 7 bases remaining between them. As DNA, the CDR3 is TGTGCCAGCTCACCCGGGTTCAGCAATCAGCCCCAGCATTTT. Amino acids: CASSPGFSNQPQHF.

The rearrangement uses TRBV5-4 and TRBJ1-2; TRBD1 is a possible D gene (5 bases). From germline, CDR1 is SGHNT and CDR2 YYREEE (reference sequence). V was pared by 5 bases and J by 0 bases, with 14 bases between. This CDR3 has 15 residues. The CDR3 DNA is TGTGCCAGCAGTGATGAGGACAAATCTAACTATGGCTACACCTTC. It yields the protein CASSDEDKSNYGYTF.

This clonotype was detected many times. This chain connects TRBV20-1 to TRBJ2-7; TRBD2 matches at 8 bases. The CDR3 has 12 amino acids. Germline assignment: CDR1 DFQATT and CDR2 SNEGSKA (reference sequence). The CDR3 loop is CTSRGGSYEQYF. The CDR3 region has the DNA TGCACCTCCCGCGGGGGGTCCTACGAGCAGTACTTC.

V is TRBV4-1 and J is TRBJ1-4; TRBD1 might be the D (5 bases). The V end lost 2 bases, the J end lost 3 bases, and 16 bases lay between the germline ends. CDR1 is MGHRA and CDR2 is YSYEKL in the germline V gene. The CDR3 spans 17 residues. Here the CDR3 reads CASSQRQNQRSNEKLFF. DNA for the CDR3: TGCGCCAGCAGCCAACGACAGAACCAGAGGTCTAATGAAAAACTGTTTTTT.

This chain links TRBV6-5 with TRBJ1-2, with TRBD1 matching over 11 bases. Germline V CDR1 and CDR2: MNHEY, SVGAGI. V gave up 6 bases and J gave up 6 bases; unmatched junction bases: 6. CDR3 length equals 14 residues. For the CDR3, the DNA is TGTGCCAGCAGGGGGACAGGGGGGATGGATGGCTACACCTTC. Translated: CASRGTGGMDGYTF.

This clonotype showed up just a few times. The chain joins TRBV9 to TRBJ2-2; no clear D gene. The germline V gene has CDR1 SGDLS and CDR2 YYNGEE. Trimming cost V 3 bases and J 6 bases, with 9 bases left between them. This CDR3 contains 13 residues. CDR3 loop: CASSATRPGELFF. The CDR3 region has the DNA TGTGCCAGCAGCGCAACCCGACCCGGGGAGCTGTTTTTT.

In this sample, this clonotype turned up a few times. V is TRBV15 and J is TRBJ2-3; the D is unclear. With 8 bases removed from V and 2 bases from J, the gap between germline ends came to 17 bases. The CDR3 consists of 15 residues. From germline, CDR1 is LNHNV and CDR2 YYDKDF (reference sequence). The CDR3 spells CATALATANTDTQYF. The CDR3 DNA is TGTGCCACCGCTCTGGCCACAGCTAACACAGATACGCAGTATTTT.

The CDR3 sequence is CSGDWNTQYF. CDR3 coding DNA: TGCAGCGGAGATTGGAATACGCAGTATTTT. V usage is TRBV29-1 and J usage is TRBJ2-3; D unclear. The CDR3 extends over 10 amino acids. Germline CDR1 and CDR2: SQVTM and ANQGSEA. V dropped 7 bases and J dropped 7 bases, with 9 bases sitting between them.

This chain links TRBV7-9 with TRBJ2-2, with 11 bases that match TRBD1. The J segment lost 7 bases and the V segment lost 5 bases, leaving 9 bases of the junction unmatched. Germline CDR1 and CDR2: SEHNR and FQNEAQ (reference sequence). This CDR3 comprises 16 residues. CDR3 region: CASSPRTGGLNGELFF. The CDR3 DNA reads TGTGCCAGCAGCCCTAGGACAGGGGGCTTAAACGGGGAGCTGTTTTTT.

The rearrangement joins TRBV7-2 to TRBJ2-5; 9 bases agree with TRBD1. Germline assignment: CDR1 SGHTA and CDR2 FQGNSA. The CDR3 length is 15 residues. With 5 bases clipped from V and 0 bases from J, the junction kept 4 bases outside the gene matches. The CDR3 loop reads CASSKDRGYQETQYF. DNA for the CDR3: TGTGCCAGCAGCAAAGACAGGGGGTACCAAGAGACCCAGTACTTC.

The chain carries TRBV10-3 and TRBJ1-1; tentative D call: TRBD1 (6 bases). CDR3 length equals 12 residues. The germline V gene encodes CDR1 ENHRY and CDR2 SYGVKD. The V end was cut by 9 bases, the J end by 1 base, with 9 bases between. This CDR3 reads CAIRGGNTEAFF. The CDR3 DNA sequence: TGTGCCATAAGGGGGGGGAACACTGAAGCTTTCTTT.

This clonotype was recorded a few times. The rearrangement joins TRBV21-1 to TRBJ2-1; TRBD1 reflects the table's D call only, with no check against the DNA. TRBV21-1 is assigned pseudogene status. The CDR3 has 15 residues. CDR3 in amino acids: CASSKVPGTVNEQFF. CDR3 sequence (DNA): TGTGCTAGCAGCAAAGTCCCGGGGACAGTTAATGAGCAGTTCTTC.